The 14 T cell receptor beta chains given below trace back to one sample, sequenced in a study of T-cell memory formation after mild COVID-19. TCRdb reprocessed the 5' RACE reads via MiXCR and lists one record per CDR3 protein. The table has about 190,000 distinct CDR3 sequences, roughly 10% seen once; the top ten hold 3% to 3.5%. Input material: PBMCs or a T cell subset sorted from them (not recorded which). These receptors all stem from a young man who had mild COVID-19 (a few samples of this study predate the infection). Cell type and time point are not known.

In this sample, this clonotype turned up many times. The genes are TRBV12-3 or TRBV12-4 and TRBJ1-3; TRBD1 might be the D (5 bases). The V end lost 6 bases, the J end lost 9 bases, and 18 bases lay between the germline ends. This CDR3 region has 14 residues. The CDR3 bases are TGTGCCAGCAGCTGGAGCTCTGGTGGGGCCACCATATATTTT. Amino acids: CASSWSSGGATIYF.

The CDR3 DNA reads TGTGCCAGCAGTGACCGGGGGGGCTCGAACACCGGGGAGCTGTTTTTT. The encoded protein is CASSDRGGSNTGELFF. The chain is built from TRBV6-5 and TRBJ2-2; TRBD2 agrees at 8 bases. CDR3 length: 16 residues. Germline-derived CDR1 and CDR2 are MNHEY and SVGAGI. V lost 5 bases, J lost 0 bases, and 5 bases stayed unmatched.

There are many counts of this clonotype. The chain uses TRBV7-9 and TRBJ2-1, with 9 bases identical to TRBD2. The germline V gene has CDR1 SEHNR and CDR2 FQNEAQ (reference sequence). CDR3 length equals 16 residues. V was clipped by 6 bases and J by 7 bases; unmatched bases: 13. CDR3 bases: TGTGCCAGCAGAACCAGAGGGACTAGCCTGGGGAATGAGCAGTTCTTC. Its protein is CASRTRGTSLGNEQFF.

This clonotype showed up just a few times. CDR3 protein: CASSSDTYGYTF. CDR3 bases: TGTGCCAGCAGTTCTGACACATATGGCTACACCTTC. The chain joins TRBV12-3 or TRBV12-4 to TRBJ1-2; no definite D call. This CDR3 contains 12 residues. V lost 4 bases to trimming and J lost 5 bases, with 8 bases between them.

This chain uses TRBV3-1 with TRBJ2-1; 11 bases line up with TRBD2. The length of the CDR3 is 17 residues. Germline V gene sequence: CDR1 LGHDT, CDR2 YNNKEL (reference sequence). Trimming removed 5 bases from V and 3 bases from J; junction bases left unmatched: 9. The CDR3 loop reads CASSNPLAGGFYNEQFF. In nucleotides, the CDR3 is TGTGCCAGCAGCAACCCCTTAGCGGGGGGGTTCTACAATGAGCAGTTCTTC.

This clonotype was seen only a few times. V gene TRBV13 combines with J gene TRBJ2-6; D possibly uses TRBD1 or TRBD2 (5 bases each). Trimming took off 4 bases at V and 10 bases at J, with 14 bases between the two ends. CDR1 PRHDT and CDR2 FYEKMQ come from the germline V gene (reference sequence). The CDR3 is 14 amino acids. Here the CDR3 DNA reads TGTGCCAGCAGCTCCCCGGGACGGTCGAACGTCCTGACTTTC. It encodes CASSSPGRSNVLTF.

The rearrangement links TRBV9 to TRBJ1-2; D unresolved. CDR3 length equals 15 residues. Germline V lookup: CDR1 SGDLS, CDR2 YYNGEE. The V gene lost 4 bases and the J gene lost 0 bases, with 13 bases spanning the gap. The CDR3 loop is CASSFTHFANYGYTF. In DNA, the CDR3 is TGTGCCAGCAGCTTCACCCATTTTGCTAACTATGGCTACACCTTC.

This clonotype has just a few counts. The genes are TRBV20-1 and TRBJ1-2; perhaps TRBD1 as D (6 bases). The CDR3 extends over 17 amino acids. V was cut by 3 bases and J by 7 bases, with 27 bases left in between. Germline V lookup: CDR1 DFQATT, CDR2 SNEGSKA (reference sequence). CDR3 residues: CSASGVTGPLFAGGYTF. The CDR3 DNA follows: TGCAGTGCTAGTGGAGTTACAGGGCCCTTGTTTGCGGGTGGCTACACCTTC.

The rearrangement joins TRBV18 to TRBJ1-2; unclear D gene. The germline V gene encodes CDR1 KGHSH and CDR2 LQKENI. The ends were cut back, 4 bases at V and 3 bases at J, with 15 bases in the middle. The CDR3 consists of 15 residues. CDR3: CASSLLRAGDYGYTF. As DNA, the CDR3 is TGTGCCAGCTCACTCCTCCGGGCTGGGGACTATGGCTACACCTTC.

This clonotype was observed a handful of times. The chain is built from TRBV2 and TRBJ2-2, with D possibly TRBD1 on 6 matching bases. The CDR3 is made up of 15 amino acids. The V end lost 6 bases, the J end lost 7 bases, and 18 bases lay between the germline ends. Germline V gene sequence: CDR1 SNHLY, CDR2 FYNNEI. Written as DNA, the CDR3 is TGTGCCAGCAGGGAGGACAGCCCAATTGTCGGGGAGCTGTTTTTT. This gives the protein CASREDSPIVGELFF.

The genes are TRBV20-1 and TRBJ1-1; 10 positions match TRBD1. V dropped 6 bases and J dropped 1; count of bases not matched to a gene: 8. The CDR3 covers 15 residues. In germline, CDR1 is DFQATT, CDR2 SNEGSKA (reference sequence). In DNA form, the CDR3 reads TGCAGTGCCCCGGGACAGGGGTTTAAGAACACTGAAGCTTTCTTT. Protein sequence: CSAPGQGFKNTEAFF.

This chain joins TRBV18 and TRBJ2-1; 7 bases fit TRBD1. CDR3 length: 14 amino acids. Germline V lookup: CDR1 KGHSH, CDR2 LQKENI. Unmatched junction bases numbered 8, after V lost 3 bases and J lost 9 bases. The CDR3, as DNA: TGTGCCAGCTCACCCCCCGGGACAGAGACTGAGCAGTTCTTC. It yields the protein CASSPPGTETEQFF.

This clonotype was seen only a few times. The chain joins TRBV7-9 to TRBJ2-2, with 7 bases matching TRBD1. This CDR3 spans 16 amino acids. Unmatched junction bases numbered 5, after V lost 2 bases and J lost 2 bases. CDR1 and CDR2 (germline): SEHNR, FQNEAQ (reference sequence). CDR3 DNA: TGTGCCAGCAGCTTAAGACAGGGCACAAACACCGGGGAGCTGTTTTTT. Translation gives CASSLRQGTNTGELFF.

V and J are TRBV28 and TRBJ1-5; D remains unclear. The CDR3 contains 15 residues. The V end was cut by 6 bases, the J end by 0 bases, with 12 bases between. Germline CDR1 reads MDHEN; CDR2 reads SYDVKM. CDR3: CASRVFRASNQPQHF. CDR3 in DNA: TGTGCCAGCAGAGTATTTCGGGCTAGCAATCAGCCCCAGCATTTT.